This passage covers 17 T cell receptor beta chains from one sample sequenced in a study of post-analysis software for immune sequencing data. Points from the study as a whole: In patients, TRBV5-6, TRBV5-1 and TRBV20-1 belonged to 4 or 5 TRBV segments found more frequently than in controls.

These receptors lack a known antigen. TCR beta cDNA libraries had unique molecular identifiers. TCRdb called the PCR reads again in MiXCR, with one record for every CDR3 protein. Of 820,000 or so distinct CDR3 sequences in the sample, approximately 50% were seen once. Material for sequencing was blood. The receptors come from a girl aged 10-17 years with multiple sclerosis.

The chain has TRBV5-1 and TRBJ2-7; D is unclear. The CDR3 sequence is 13 residues long. The germline V gene encodes CDR1 SGHRS and CDR2 YFSETQ. V dropped 5 bases and J dropped 3 bases, with 12 bases sitting between them. CDR3 sequence: CASSRDGDYEQYF. DNA of the CDR3: TGCGCCAGCAGTCGAGATGGTGACTACGAGCAGTACTTC.

The chain recombines TRBV7-3 with TRBJ2-3; D is perhaps TRBD1 or TRBD2 (5 bases each). V lost 3 bases, J lost 7 bases, and 14 bases lay in between. The CDR3 totals 14 residues. Germline values: CDR1 SGHTA, CDR2 FQGTGA. The DNA for the CDR3 is TGTGCCAGCAGCTTGGGGCCAGCGGTCCATACGCAGTATTTT. The encoded protein is CASSLGPAVHTQYF.

The genes are TRBV27 and TRBJ2-1; the match to TRBD1 covers 7 bases. Trimming took 2 bases from V and 4 from J; bases not matched to a gene: 8. This CDR3 is built from 16 residues. In germline, CDR1 is MNHEY, CDR2 SMNVEV (reference sequence). CDR3 in DNA: TGTGCCAGCAGTTTAGGGACAGAACCTTTTTACAATGAGCAGTTCTTC. It yields the protein CASSLGTEPFYNEQFF.

The J gene is TRBJ2-1, the V gene TRBV10-3; 12 bases match TRBD2. The DNA end lines up better with TRBJ2-7; the J call may be wrong. CDR1 is ENHRY, CDR2 SYGVKD, per germline. CDR3 length: 17 residues. This chain's CDR3 is CAISLLKTSGSYNEQYF. Here the CDR3 DNA reads TGTGCCATCAGCCTACTAAAGACTAGCGGGAGCTACAATGAGCAGTACTTC.

The sample holds one count of this clonotype. V is TRBV7-3 and J is TRBJ1-2; no reliable D call. Germline loops: CDR1 SGHTA, CDR2 FQGTGA. CDR3 length: 14 amino acids. Trimming removed 2 bases at V and 7 bases at J, with 14 bases between. As DNA, the CDR3 is TGTGCCAGCAGCTTATCCGTCCCCTCAGGTGGCTACACCTTC. Translated: CASSLSVPSGGYTF.

In DNA form, the CDR3 reads TGTGCCAGCAGCTCATCGACAGGGCCTGTAAGGGAGCAGTACTTC. Protein product: CASSSSTGPVREQYF. This chain joins TRBV7-6 and TRBJ2-7; 7 positions agree with TRBD1. Germline CDR1 SGHVS, CDR2 FNYEAQ. The CDR3 has 15 residues. V shed 4 bases, J shed 7 bases, and the junction held 13 bases outside the gene matches.

The V and J genes are TRBV20-1 and TRBJ2-6; D call uncertain. The CDR3 consists of 13 residues. CDR1 and CDR2 (germline): DFQATT, SNEGSKA (reference sequence). Trimming took 3 bases from V and 2 from J, leaving 5 bases between them. Here the CDR3 reads CSASQAGANVLTF. The CDR3, as DNA: TGCAGTGCTAGTCAAGCTGGGGCCAACGTCCTGACTTTC.

The chain carries TRBV20-1 and TRBJ2-7; D not certain. The tail of the sequence fits TRBJ2-5 better, so the J call may be wrong. The CDR3 has 11 residues. CDR1 and CDR2 from the germline V gene are DFQATT and SNEGSKA (reference sequence). CDR3 nucleotide sequence: TGCAGTGCTACGCACCTAGAGACCCAGTACTTC. Protein sequence: CSATHLETQYF.

The chain links TRBV29-1 to TRBJ1-2; TRBD1 is a possible D gene (5 bases). Germline-derived CDR1 and CDR2 are SQVTM and ANQGSEA. The CDR3 is 12 amino acids. The V gene lost 8 bases and the J gene lost 5 bases, with 15 bases spanning the gap. The chain's CDR3 is CSCSREGYGYTF. CDR3 DNA sequence: TGCAGCTGCTCAAGGGAGGGGTATGGCTACACCTTC.

The chain links TRBV6-6 to TRBJ2-3; 8 bases line up with TRBD1. After removal of 6 bases from V and 3 bases from J, the junction contained 5 bases not matched to a gene. The CDR3 contains 14 residues. Per germline, CDR1 MNHNY and CDR2 SVGAGI (reference sequence). CDR3 coding DNA: TGTGCCAGCAGATTAACAGGGGGGACAGATACGCAGTATTTT. Its protein product is CASRLTGGTDTQYF.

This sequence joins TRBV29-1 and TRBJ2-7; 14 nucleotides align to TRBD2. The CDR3 sequence is 17 residues long. V dropped 6 bases and J dropped 0; count of bases not matched to a gene: 10. Germline CDR1 SQVTM, CDR2 ANQGSEA. The chain's CDR3 is CSVKGGLAGASSYEQYF. The CDR3 region has the DNA TGCAGCGTAAAGGGGGGACTAGCGGGAGCGAGCTCCTACGAGCAGTACTTC.

This rearrangement joins TRBV20-1 to TRBJ2-7; 9 bases are shared with TRBD2. Trimming at V came to 3 bases and at J to 0 bases, leaving 6 bases not matched to a gene. This CDR3 region has 15 residues. Germline CDR1 DFQATT, CDR2 SNEGSKA (reference sequence). CDR3 nucleotides: TGCAGTGCTAGCCCCAGCGGGAGGTCCTCCTACGAGCAGTACTTC. Protein sequence: CSASPSGRSSYEQYF.

The CDR3 bases are TGCAGTGCTAGAAATGCCTGGGCCGACAGGGAGGGCTACACCTTC. Protein sequence: CSARNAWADREGYTF. This chain joins TRBV20-1 and TRBJ1-2; 7 bases are a match to TRBD1. The CDR3 totals 15 residues. Trimming removed 2 bases from V and 8 bases from J; junction bases left unmatched: 14. Germline V gives CDR1 DFQATT, CDR2 SNEGSKA (reference sequence).

J is TRBJ2-7 and V is TRBV15; 7 bases match TRBD2. The J segment lost 1 base and the V segment lost 0 bases, leaving 3 bases of the junction unmatched. The CDR3 is 15 amino acids. Germline CDR1 and CDR2: LNHNV and YYDKDF (reference sequence). CDR3 coding DNA: TGTGCCACCAGCAGAGATCCGGGGGGTTCCTACGAGCAGTACTTC. Protein sequence: CATSRDPGGSYEQYF.

The genes are TRBV5-4 and TRBJ2-5; 9 nucleotides align to TRBD2. The J call may be wrong; the DNA end is better matched by TRBJ2-7. The CDR3 has 15 residues. Germline V gene data show CDR1 as SGHNT and CDR2 as YYREEE (reference sequence). CDR3: CASSPSASGTYEQYF. The CDR3 DNA reads as TGTGCCAGCAGCCCGTCAGCTAGCGGGACCTACGAGCAGTACTTC.

This clonotype was recorded once. This sequence joins TRBV6-6 and TRBJ1-2, with 7 nucleotides matching TRBD1. The CDR3 has 12 amino acids. Per the germline V gene, CDR1 is MNHNY and CDR2 is SVGAGI (reference sequence). V lost 8 bases, J lost 5 bases, and 5 bases stayed unmatched. The CDR3 protein is CASQDRIYGYTF. CDR3 DNA sequence: TGTGCCAGCCAGGACAGGATATATGGCTACACCTTC.

The genes are TRBV7-8 and TRBJ2-7, with D tentatively TRBD1 (6 bases). Trimming removed 8 bases at V and 0 bases at J, with 14 bases between. Per the germline V gene, CDR1 is SGHVS and CDR2 is FQNEAQ. The CDR3 is made up of 14 amino acids. The CDR3 region is CASHRDTHSYEQYF. Here the CDR3 DNA reads TGTGCCAGCCACCGGGACACCCACTCCTACGAGCAGTACTTC.